This passage covers 13 T cell receptor beta chains from one sample sequenced in a study of blood T cell repertoires in COVID-19. Generated by immunoSEQ multiplex PCR, the TCRdb table keeps only in-frame clones and is missing some. The table has around 290,000 clones, approximately 91% seen once. Sequencing was carried out using peripheral blood. The receptor source for this set is a woman in her twenties or thirties with COVID-19, enrolled during active disease.

A single count supports this clone. DNA for the CDR3: TGTGCCAGCTCACAGTCATCAGGGGCTAACTATGGCTACACCTTC. Translated: CASSQSSGANYGYTF. The rearrangement uses TRBV18 and TRBJ1-2; weak D call: TRBD1 (6 bases). CDR1 is KGHSH, CDR2 LQKENI, per germline. The CDR3 has 15 residues. V was clipped by 4 bases and J by 0 bases, with 12 bases between them.

The chain combines TRBV5-4 with TRBJ1-5; no definite D call. The V gene lost 4 bases and the J gene lost 7 bases, with 12 bases spanning the gap. There are 13 residues in the CDR3. Germline CDR1 and CDR2: SGHNT and YYREEE (reference sequence). The CDR3 DNA follows: TGTGCCAGCAGCCAGGCCCCGGGGCAGCCCCAGCATTTT. This codes for CASSQAPGQPQHF. Based on the CDR3 plus reference TRBV5-4 and TRBJ1-5, the full variable domain is ETGVTQSPTHLIKTRGQQVTLRCSSQSGHNTVSWYQQALGQGPQFIFQYYREEENGRGNFPPRFSGLQFPNYSSELNVNALELDDSALYLCASSQAPGQPQHFGDGTRLSIL.

The chain recombines TRBV5-8 with TRBJ2-7, with D perhaps TRBD2 (7 bases). The V and J ends lost 4 bases and 0 bases respectively, with 17 bases between them. CDR1 and CDR2 from the germline V gene are SGHTS and YDEGEE. This CDR3 has 16 residues. The DNA for the CDR3 is TGTGCCAGCAGCCCGGGGGGCAGGCTTCTCTCCTACGAGCAGTACTTC. It is translated as CASSPGGRLLSYEQYF.

Only one count was recorded for this clone. The gene calls are TRBV28 and TRBJ2-7; 7 nucleotides match TRBD1. Germline CDR1 and CDR2: MDHEN and SYDVKM. The CDR3 is 15 amino acids. V was clipped by 5 bases and J by 0 bases; unmatched bases: 7. The CDR3 reads CASSPTTGSSYEQYF. The CDR3 DNA is TGTGCCAGCAGTCCCACGACAGGGAGCTCCTACGAGCAGTACTTC.

J is TRBJ2-1 and V is TRBV5-1; no clear D gene. The V gene lost 4 bases and the J gene lost 1 base, with 15 bases spanning the gap. The germline V gene encodes CDR1 SGHRS and CDR2 YFSETQ. This CDR3 contains 16 residues. Here the CDR3 DNA reads TGCGCCAGCAGCCTGGGCACGGGTTCGTCCTACAATGAGCAGTTCTTC. Amino acid sequence: CASSLGTGSSYNEQFF. Variable domain in full (rest from reference TRBV5-1 and TRBJ2-1): KAGVTQTPRYLIKTRGQQVTLSCSPISGHRSVSWYQQTPGQGLQFLFEYFSETQRNKGNFPGRFSGRQFSNSRSEMNVSTLELGDSALYLCASSLGTGSSYNEQFFGPGTRLTVL.

V and J are TRBV11-1 and TRBJ1-1, with TRBD1 matching over 7 bases. Looked up from germline, CDR1 is SGHAT and CDR2 is FQDESV (reference sequence). With V trimmed by 7 bases and J by 6 bases, 2 bases remained unmatched. The CDR3 runs 11 residues. DNA for the CDR3: TGTGCCAGCACGACAGGGCCTGAAGCTTTCTTT. Translating gives CASTTGPEAFF.

V usage is TRBV29-1 and J usage is TRBJ1-2; tentatively, D is TRBD1 (5 bases). Trimming shortened V by 4 bases and J by 2 bases, and 11 bases separated the two germline ends. CDR1 SQVTM and CDR2 ANQGSEA come from the germline V gene. The CDR3 is 13 residues long. The CDR3 DNA follows: TGCAGCGTTGGCTGGGCAGGGAACTATGGCTACACCTTC. Protein product: CSVGWAGNYGYTF. The variable domain in full, completed from reference TRBV29-1 and TRBJ1-2, reads SAVISQKPSRDICQRGTSLTIQCQVDSQVTMMFWYRQQPGQSLTLIATANQGSEATYESGFVIDKFPISRPNLTFSTLTVSNMSPEDSSIYLCSVGWAGNYGYTFGSGTRLTVV.

The J gene is TRBJ1-1, the V gene TRBV27; D uncertain. The CDR3 contains 13 residues. Germline V lookup: CDR1 MNHEY, CDR2 SMNVEV (reference sequence). The ends were cut back, 5 bases at V and 1 base at J, with 8 bases in the middle. CDR3 residues: CASSKLRNTEAFF. For the CDR3, the DNA is TGTGCCAGCAGTAAGCTCCGGAACACTGAAGCTTTCTTT.

CDR3 protein: CASRRADTKNTGELFF. The CDR3 coding sequence is TGCGCCAGCAGGAGAGCCGACACCAAGAACACCGGGGAGCTGTTTTTT. The chain is built from TRBV10-2 and TRBJ2-2, with no clear D. From germline, CDR1 is WSHSY and CDR2 SAAADI. This CDR3 spans 16 amino acids. Trimming stripped 6 bases from V and 1 base from J, with 15 bases between.

A few counts support this clone. This chain joins TRBV5-1 and TRBJ1-1; 9 bases are shared with TRBD1. The CDR3 totals 17 residues. Germline V gene sequence: CDR1 SGHRS, CDR2 YFSETQ. The V and J ends lost 3 bases and 0 bases, in that order; junction bases with no gene match: 9. CDR3 DNA sequence: TGCGCCAGCAGCTATGGGACAGGGTACCGTATGAACACTGAAGCTTTCTTT. Residues: CASSYGTGYRMNTEAFF.

The V and J genes are TRBV29-1 and TRBJ2-5; D may be TRBD2 (6 bases). Germline V gives CDR1 SQVTM, CDR2 ANQGSEA. The CDR3 consists of 12 residues. V lost 7 bases to trimming and J lost 4 bases, with 13 bases between them. The CDR3 loop reads CSGTTSRETQYF. CDR3 nucleotides: TGCAGCGGGACTACCTCCCGAGAGACCCAGTACTTC.

The CDR3 is CASSLTGNEQYF. The CDR3 nucleotides read TGTGCCAGCAGCCTGACAGGGAACGAGCAGTACTTC. This sequence joins TRBV11-2 and TRBJ2-7; 7 bases line up with TRBD1. Trimming took 5 bases from V and 5 from J; bases not matched to a gene: 3. Germline V lookup: CDR1 SGHAT, CDR2 FQNNGV. CDR3 size: 12 residues.

The chain employs TRBV27 and TRBJ1-1, with D possibly TRBD1 on 6 matching bases. This CDR3 region has 13 residues. The ends were cut back, 4 bases at V and 5 bases at J, with 11 bases in the middle. Germline loops: CDR1 MNHEY, CDR2 SMNVEV (reference sequence). CDR3 nucleotides: TGTGCCAGCAGTTCCAGGGGCCGGACTGAAGCTTTCTTT. It codes for CASSSRGRTEAFF.